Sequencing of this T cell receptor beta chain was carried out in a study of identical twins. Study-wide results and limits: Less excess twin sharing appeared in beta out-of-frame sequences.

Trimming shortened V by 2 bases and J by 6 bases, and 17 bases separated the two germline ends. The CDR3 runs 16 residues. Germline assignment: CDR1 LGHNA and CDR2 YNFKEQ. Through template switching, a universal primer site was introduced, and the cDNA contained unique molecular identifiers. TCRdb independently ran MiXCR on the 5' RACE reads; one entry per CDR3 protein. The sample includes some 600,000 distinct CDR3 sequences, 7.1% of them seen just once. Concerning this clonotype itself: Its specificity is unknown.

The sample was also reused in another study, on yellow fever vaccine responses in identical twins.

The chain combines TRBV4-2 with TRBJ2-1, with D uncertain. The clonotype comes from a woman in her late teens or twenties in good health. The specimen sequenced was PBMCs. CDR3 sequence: CASSQFHQKPGNEQFF. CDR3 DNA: TGTGCCAGCAGCCAATTTCATCAGAAACCAGGCAATGAGCAGTTCTTC.